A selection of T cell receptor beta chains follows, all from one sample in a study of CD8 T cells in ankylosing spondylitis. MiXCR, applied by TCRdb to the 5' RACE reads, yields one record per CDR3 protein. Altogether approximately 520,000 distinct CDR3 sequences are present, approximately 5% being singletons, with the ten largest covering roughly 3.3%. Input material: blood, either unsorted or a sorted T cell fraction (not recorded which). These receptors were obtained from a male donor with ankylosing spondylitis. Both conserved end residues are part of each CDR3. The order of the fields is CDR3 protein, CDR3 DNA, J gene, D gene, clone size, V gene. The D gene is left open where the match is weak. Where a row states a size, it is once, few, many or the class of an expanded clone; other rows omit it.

CDR3 protein: CATSRARGLAYSYEQYF
CDR3 DNA: TGTGCCACCAGCAGAGCCAGAGGACTAGCGTACTCCTACGAGCAGTACTTC
J gene: TRBJ2-7
D gene: TRBD2
clone size: many
V gene: TRBV15

CDR3 protein: CATSDPYNTDTQYF
CDR3 DNA: TGTGCCACCAGTGACCCCTACAACACAGATACGCAGTATTTT
J gene: TRBJ2-3
D gene: -
clone size: few
V gene: TRBV24-1

CDR3 protein: CAIGIREETQYF
CDR3 DNA: TGTGCCATCGGGATAAGGGAAGAGACCCAGTACTTC
J gene: TRBJ2-5
D gene: -
clone size: many
V gene: TRBV10-3

CDR3 protein: CASSYSTGNRYF
CDR3 DNA: TGTGCCAGCAGTTACTCGACGGGCAACCGGTACTTC
J gene: TRBJ2-7
D gene: -
clone size: many
V gene: TRBV6-2/TRBV6-3

CDR3 protein: CASSDGPVVYEAFF
CDR3 DNA: TGTGCCAGCAGCGACGGGCCGGTGGTTTATGAAGCTTTCTTT
J gene: TRBJ1-1
D gene: -
clone size: many
V gene: TRBV9

CDR3 protein: CASSLVGRDSPLHF
CDR3 DNA: TGTGCCAGCAGTTTAGTAGGGAGAGATTCACCCCTCCACTTT
J gene: TRBJ1-6
D gene: -
clone size: many
V gene: TRBV27

CDR3 protein: CSARALWVRNEQFF
CDR3 DNA: TGCAGTGCTAGGGCTCTTTGGGTGAGAAATGAGCAGTTCTTC
J gene: TRBJ2-1
D gene: -
clone size: -
V gene: TRBV20-1

CDR3 protein: CASSLRDRANEKLFF
CDR3 DNA: TGTGCCAGCAGTTTAAGAGACAGAGCTAATGAAAAACTGTTTTTT
J gene: TRBJ1-4
D gene: -
clone size: many
V gene: TRBV12-3/TRBV12-4

CDR3 protein: CASSPEVGTTDTQYF
CDR3 DNA: TGTGCCAGCAGCCCCGAAGTGGGAACGACAGATACGCAGTATTTT
J gene: TRBJ2-3
D gene: -
clone size: many
V gene: TRBV7-2

CDR3 protein: CSAGTSGSINTDTQYF
CDR3 DNA: TGCAGTGCTGGGACTAGCGGGAGTATAAACACAGATACGCAGTATTTT
J gene: TRBJ2-3
D gene: TRBD2
clone size: few
V gene: TRBV20-1

CDR3 protein: CASSHAPNLAGVGNEQFF
CDR3 DNA: TGTGCCAGCAGTCACGCCCCAAATCTAGCGGGAGTAGGCAATGAGCAGTTCTTC
J gene: TRBJ2-1
D gene: TRBD2
clone size: many
V gene: TRBV28

CDR3 protein: CASSQEDRGRKTQYF
CDR3 DNA: TGCGCCAGCAGCCAGGAGGACAGGGGGAGGAAGACCCAGTACTTC
J gene: TRBJ2-5
D gene: TRBD1
clone size: many
V gene: TRBV4-1

CDR3 protein: CASSLQGNGYTF
CDR3 DNA: TGTGCCAGCAGCTTACAGGGAAATGGCTACACCTTC
J gene: TRBJ1-2
D gene: -
clone size: many
V gene: TRBV7-9

CDR3 protein: CASSPTRLGRRFF
CDR3 DNA: TGCGCCAGCAGCCCCACCCGGCTAGGACGGCGGTTCTTC
J gene: TRBJ2-1
D gene: -
clone size: many
V gene: TRBV5-1

CDR3 protein: CSALNRGGTEAFF
CDR3 DNA: TGCAGTGCTTTAAACAGGGGAGGAACTGAAGCTTTCTTT
J gene: TRBJ1-1
D gene: TRBD1
clone size: many
V gene: TRBV20-1

CDR3 protein: CATRGRGEDTGELFF
CDR3 DNA: TGTGCCACCAGGGGCAGGGGTGAGGACACCGGGGAGCTGTTTTTT
J gene: TRBJ2-2
D gene: -
clone size: few
V gene: TRBV24-1

CDR3 protein: CASSSSHSSYEQYF
CDR3 DNA: TGTGCCAGCAGCTCAAGTCACTCTTCCTACGAGCAGTACTTC
J gene: TRBJ2-7
D gene: -
clone size: few
V gene: TRBV7-2

CDR3 protein: CATSREKGLAASYEQYF
CDR3 DNA: TGTGCCACCAGCAGAGAGAAGGGACTAGCGGCATCCTACGAGCAGTACTTC
J gene: TRBJ2-7
D gene: TRBD2
clone size: many
V gene: TRBV15

CDR3 protein: CASSQDLALNQPQHF
CDR3 DNA: TGCGCCAGCAGCCAAGACCTAGCCCTTAATCAGCCCCAGCATTTT
J gene: TRBJ1-5
D gene: -
clone size: many
V gene: TRBV4-1

CDR3 protein: CAISAYGTSTDTQYF
CDR3 DNA: TGTGCCATCAGTGCCTACGGCACTAGCACAGATACGCAGTATTTT
J gene: TRBJ2-3
D gene: -
clone size: many
V gene: TRBV10-3

CDR3 protein: CASSLTLYGYTF
CDR3 DNA: TGTGCCAGCAGCTTAACCCTCTATGGCTACACCTTC
J gene: TRBJ1-2
D gene: -
clone size: many
V gene: TRBV28

CDR3 protein: CASSQGGRAYYGYTF
CDR3 DNA: TGTGCCAGCAGCCAAGGGGGTAGGGCGTACTATGGCTACACCTTC
J gene: TRBJ1-2
D gene: -
clone size: many
V gene: TRBV4-2

CDR3 protein: CASSQDLAVDTEAFF
CDR3 DNA: TGTGCCAGCAGCCAAGATCTGGCGGTCGACACTGAAGCTTTCTTT
J gene: TRBJ1-1
D gene: -
clone size: few
V gene: TRBV3-1

CDR3 protein: CASSLGRGRTQPQHF
CDR3 DNA: TGTGCCAGCAGCTTAGGTCGGGGTAGGACCCAGCCCCAGCATTTT
J gene: TRBJ1-5
D gene: -
clone size: many
V gene: TRBV7-2

CDR3 protein: CSAIRLSSGNTIYF
CDR3 DNA: TGCAGTGCTATAAGACTTAGCTCTGGAAACACCATATATTTT
J gene: TRBJ1-3
D gene: -
clone size: -
V gene: TRBV20-1

CDR3 protein: CASCPMEGDPRGDYNEQFF
CDR3 DNA: TGTGCCAGCTGTCCGATGGAGGGGGACCCCCGAGGGGATTACAATGAGCAGTTCTTC
J gene: TRBJ2-1
D gene: -
clone size: few
V gene: TRBV2

CDR3 protein: CASSQEEYRGWANVLTF
CDR3 DNA: TGCGCCAGCAGCCAAGAAGAGTACAGGGGGTGGGCCAACGTCCTGACTTTC
J gene: TRBJ2-6
D gene: TRBD1
clone size: many
V gene: TRBV4-3

CDR3 protein: CSARGAGFYEQYF
CDR3 DNA: TGCAGTGCCCGAGGAGCGGGGTTTTACGAGCAGTACTTC
J gene: TRBJ2-7
D gene: TRBD2
clone size: many
V gene: TRBV20-1

CDR3 protein: CASSVFQDSEKLFF
CDR3 DNA: TGTGCCAGCAGCGTATTTCAGGACAGCGAAAAACTGTTTTTT
J gene: TRBJ1-4
D gene: -
clone size: many
V gene: TRBV9

CDR3 protein: CASRPRRVTDTQYF
CDR3 DNA: TGTGCCAGCAGGCCCAGGAGAGTCACAGATACGCAGTATTTT
J gene: TRBJ2-3
D gene: -
clone size: many
V gene: TRBV6-2/TRBV6-3

CDR3 protein: CASSLEVGPQETQYF
CDR3 DNA: TGTGCCAGCAGCTTAGAGGTCGGACCCCAAGAGACCCAGTACTTC
J gene: TRBJ2-5
D gene: -
clone size: few
V gene: TRBV7-2

CDR3 protein: CASSLVRRDNEQFF
CDR3 DNA: TGTGCCAGCAGCTTAGTACGGCGTGACAATGAGCAGTTCTTC
J gene: TRBJ2-1
D gene: -
clone size: few
V gene: TRBV7-2

CDR3 protein: CSARGDMSSYNSPLHF
CDR3 DNA: TGCAGTGCTAGAGGGGACATGAGCTCCTATAATTCACCCCTCCACTTT
J gene: TRBJ1-6
D gene: -
clone size: many
V gene: TRBV20-1

CDR3 protein: CASSGASGRSTDTQYF
CDR3 DNA: TGTGCCAGCAGCGGGGCTAGCGGGAGAAGCACAGATACGCAGTATTTT
J gene: TRBJ2-3
D gene: TRBD2
clone size: many
V gene: TRBV5-4

CDR3 protein: CASSLGSGDSNQPQHF
CDR3 DNA: TGTGCCAGCAGCTTAGGGTCAGGGGATAGCAATCAGCCCCAGCATTTT
J gene: TRBJ1-5
D gene: -
clone size: many
V gene: TRBV7-8

CDR3 protein: CASSGTSGETQYF
CDR3 DNA: TGTGCCAGCAGCGGGACTAGTGGAGAGACCCAGTACTTC
J gene: TRBJ2-5
D gene: TRBD2
clone size: few
V gene: TRBV7-3

CDR3 protein: CASSLWASGVYTQYF
CDR3 DNA: TGTGCCAGCAGTTTATGGGCTAGCGGGGTATATACGCAGTATTTT
J gene: TRBJ2-3
D gene: TRBD2
clone size: -
V gene: TRBV28

CDR3 protein: CASSVKGGGGGNSPLHF
CDR3 DNA: TGTGCCAGCAGTGTAAAAGGGGGCGGCGGAGGTAATTCACCCCTCCACTTT
J gene: TRBJ1-6
D gene: TRBD1
clone size: many
V gene: TRBV6-1

CDR3 protein: CASSVASTASYEQYF
CDR3 DNA: TGTGCCAGCAGCGTAGCTAGCACGGCTTCCTACGAGCAGTACTTC
J gene: TRBJ2-7
D gene: -
clone size: many
V gene: TRBV9

CDR3 protein: CSAEDRGLDQPQHF
CDR3 DNA: TGCAGTGCTGAGGACAGGGGGTTGGATCAGCCCCAGCATTTT
J gene: TRBJ1-5
D gene: TRBD1
clone size: many
V gene: TRBV20-1

CDR3 protein: CASSFGTGRGTEAFF
CDR3 DNA: TGTGCCAGCAGTTTCGGGACTGGACGGGGAACTGAAGCTTTCTTT
J gene: TRBJ1-1
D gene: -
clone size: many
V gene: TRBV28

CDR3 protein: CASRGGDYSNQPQHF
CDR3 DNA: TGTGCCAGCAGAGGGGGAGATTATAGCAATCAGCCCCAGCATTTT
J gene: TRBJ1-5
D gene: -
clone size: few
V gene: TRBV6-1

CDR3 protein: CASSQPRQAYEQYF
CDR3 DNA: TGTGCCAGCAGCCAGCCGAGACAAGCCTACGAGCAGTACTTC
J gene: TRBJ2-7
D gene: -
clone size: many
V gene: TRBV14

CDR3 protein: CASSSGPFRRGELFF
CDR3 DNA: TGTGCCAGCAGTTCCGGGCCCTTTCGACGCGGGGAGCTGTTTTTT
J gene: TRBJ2-2
D gene: -
clone size: many
V gene: TRBV12-3/TRBV12-4

CDR3 protein: CSAYNTLEQFF
CDR3 DNA: TGCAGTGCTTATAACACCCTTGAGCAGTTCTTC
J gene: TRBJ2-1
D gene: -
clone size: many
V gene: TRBV20-1

CDR3 protein: CASSWVPPGYEQYF
CDR3 DNA: TGTGCCAGCAGTTGGGTTCCACCCGGCTACGAGCAGTACTTC
J gene: TRBJ2-7
D gene: -
clone size: few
V gene: TRBV12-3/TRBV12-4

CDR3 protein: CASSVGLAGGYNEQFF
CDR3 DNA: TGTGCCAGCAGCGTAGGGCTAGCGGGGGGGTACAATGAGCAGTTCTTC
J gene: TRBJ2-1
D gene: TRBD2
clone size: few
V gene: TRBV9

CDR3 protein: CASSPTSSTSAYF
CDR3 DNA: -
J gene: TRBJ2-7
D gene: -
clone size: many
V gene: TRBV10-2

CDR3 protein: CASSPRTFADTQYF
CDR3 DNA: TGTGCCAGCAGCCCCAGGACTTTCGCAGATACGCAGTATTTT
J gene: TRBJ2-3
D gene: -
clone size: many
V gene: TRBV9

CDR3 protein: CASSLTDEQYF
CDR3 DNA: TGTGCCAGCAGCTTAACCGACGAGCAGTACTTC
J gene: TRBJ2-7
D gene: -
clone size: many
V gene: TRBV7-2